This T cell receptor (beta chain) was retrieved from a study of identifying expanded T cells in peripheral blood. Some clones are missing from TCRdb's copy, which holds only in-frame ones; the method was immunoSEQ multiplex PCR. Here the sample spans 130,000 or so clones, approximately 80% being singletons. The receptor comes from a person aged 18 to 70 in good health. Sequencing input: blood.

CDR3 DNA sequence: TGTGCCAGCAGCTCACACGGATGGGAAGAGACCCAGTACTTC. Protein: CASSSHGWEETQYF. The chain couples TRBV5-6 to TRBJ2-5; D gene ambiguous. Germline-derived CDR1 and CDR2 are SGHDT and YYEEEE. This CDR3 spans 14 amino acids. Trimming took off 3 bases at V and 3 bases at J, with 12 bases between the two ends.